The 27 T cell receptor beta chains listed next were all sequenced from one sample in a study of technical replicates of blood from a handful of donors. Here immunoSEQ multiplex PCR was the method, and the copy in TCRdb shows in-frame clones only, minus some. The sample includes under 75,000 clones, about 94% of them seen just once. The sequencing sample was made of T cells isolated from PBMCs. Every receptor here comes from a human donor in good health.

The chain has TRBV7-2 and TRBJ2-1; D is possibly TRBD2 (7 bases). The ends were cut back, 7 bases at V and 7 bases at J, with 14 bases in the middle. The CDR3 is 13 amino acids. Per germline, CDR1 SGHTA and CDR2 FQGNSA. For the CDR3, the DNA is TGTGCCAGCACCCGGGGGGCTGGGAATGAGCAGTTCTTC. It encodes CASTRGAGNEQFF.

The chain recombines TRBV4-1 with TRBJ2-1, with 12 bases aligning to TRBD2. Germline trimming cut 4 bases from V and 7 bases from J; bases unmatched to any gene: 8. The V gene's germline CDR1 is MGHRA and CDR2 YSYEKL. The CDR3 is 16 residues long. The CDR3 sequence is CASSPSGLAGNNEQFF. The CDR3 coding sequence is TGCGCCAGCAGCCCATCTGGACTAGCGGGAAATAATGAGCAGTTCTTC.

The V and J genes are TRBV10-3 and TRBJ2-1, with TRBD1 matching 11 bases. Trimming at V came to 1 base and at J to 7 bases, leaving 18 bases not matched to a gene. Germline values: CDR1 ENHRY, CDR2 SYGVKD. This CDR3 is built from 20 residues. CDR3 nucleotide sequence: TGTGCCATCAGTGAGTTGAGGTCGGGACAGGGGGTAAAGATTTGGAATGAGCAGTTCTTC. This gives the protein CAISELRSGQGVKIWNEQFF.

The chain is built from TRBV7-9 and TRBJ1-3; D might be TRBD1 (6 bases). Germline loops: CDR1 SEHNR, CDR2 FQNEAQ (reference sequence). Trimming shortened V by 5 bases and J by 2 bases, and 10 bases separated the two germline ends. The CDR3 extends over 14 amino acids. The CDR3 nucleotides are TGTGCCAGCAGCCTCACAGGGACTGGAAACACCATATATTTT. It codes for CASSLTGTGNTIYF.

The rearrangement joins TRBV5-1 to TRBJ1-1; D gene uncertain. The CDR3 is made up of 15 amino acids. Germline V gene sequence: CDR1 SGHRS, CDR2 YFSETQ. The ends were cut back, 0 bases at V and 3 bases at J, with 12 bases in the middle. Here the CDR3 DNA reads TGCGCCAGCAGCTTGGGGCTGACGGGAGACACTGAAGCTTTCTTT. This translates into CASSLGLTGDTEAFF.

V and J are TRBV6-5 and TRBJ2-2; the D gene is possibly TRBD2 (7 bases). Trimming shortened V by 3 bases and J by 7 bases, and 18 bases separated the two germline ends. Looked up from germline, CDR1 is MNHEY and CDR2 is SVGAGI. The CDR3 is 16 amino acids. The CDR3 sequence: CASSYVLAGAGGELFF. CDR3 bases: TGTGCCAGCAGTTATGTCCTCGCGGGGGCGGGCGGGGAGCTGTTTTTT.

This chain links TRBV4-3 with TRBJ2-2, with 9 positions matching TRBD2. The germline V gene encodes CDR1 LGHNA and CDR2 YSLEER. Trimming took 0 bases from V and 1 from J; bases not matched to a gene: 0. This CDR3 comprises 16 residues. The CDR3: CASSQEAGGNTGELFF. The CDR3 DNA reads TGCGCCAGCAGCCAAGAAGCGGGAGGGAACACCGGGGAGCTGTTTTTT.

This sequence joins TRBV11-3 and TRBJ2-5, with 9 bases aligning to TRBD2. Germline assignment: CDR1 SGHNT and CDR2 YENEEA. CDR3 size: 18 residues. V dropped 3 bases and J dropped 5; count of bases not matched to a gene: 16. The CDR3 protein is CASSFWTSDVSQEETQYF. The CDR3 region has the DNA TGTGCCAGCAGCTTCTGGACTAGCGATGTAAGTCAAGAGGAGACCCAGTACTTC. The whole variable domain, filled in from reference TRBV11-3 and TRBJ2-5, reads EAGVVQSPRYKIIEKKQPVAFWCNPISGHNTLYWYLQNLGQGPELLIRYENEEAVDDSQLPKDRFSAERLKGVDSTLKIQPAELGDSAVYLCASSFWTSDVSQEETQYFGPGTRLLVL.

The chain is built from TRBV11-2 and TRBJ2-1; 8 bases match TRBD2. This CDR3 region has 14 residues. The germline CDR1 and CDR2 sequences are SGHAT and FQNNGV. V dropped 5 bases and J dropped 8; count of bases not matched to a gene: 8. The CDR3, as DNA: TGTGCCAGCAGCCTCGGGACTAGACTTGATGAGCAGTTCTTC. It yields the protein CASSLGTRLDEQFF.

The rearrangement links TRBV29-1 to TRBJ1-2, with D possibly being TRBD1 (5 bases). CDR1 and CDR2 from the germline V gene are SQVTM and ANQGSEA. The CDR3 consists of 11 residues. CDR3 nucleotide sequence: TGCATCTCTTGGGGGGACTATGGCTACACCTTC. Its protein product is CISWGDYGYTF.

The CDR3 region has the DNA TGTGCCATCTTGGTCCGGGGAATTGGCGGCTACACCTTC. This sequence encodes CAILVRGIGGYTF. The rearrangement joins TRBV10-3 to TRBJ1-2, with D hard to call. The germline V gene encodes CDR1 ENHRY and CDR2 SYGVKD. This CDR3 contains 13 residues. V lost 8 bases to trimming and J lost 8 bases, with 18 bases between them.

The chain is built from TRBV6-5 and TRBJ2-5, with TRBD1 matching over 10 bases. The CDR3 runs to 16 residues. Germline-derived CDR1 and CDR2 are MNHEY and SVGAGI. V trimming: 0 bases; J trimming: 6 bases; junction bases outside the gene matches: 7. This CDR3 is CASSYSQGTGEQTQYF. CDR3 DNA sequence: TGTGCCAGCAGTTACTCGCAGGGGACAGGGGAACAGACCCAGTACTTC.

The V and J genes are TRBV7-8 and TRBJ2-1; 12 bases match TRBD2. The CDR3 is 16 amino acids. Trimming cost V 5 bases and J 8 bases; bases outside gene matches: 10. CDR1 is SGHVS, CDR2 FQNEAQ, per germline. The CDR3 loop reads CASSAWTSGKGDEQFF. In nucleotides, the CDR3 is TGTGCCAGCAGCGCCTGGACTAGCGGGAAAGGGGATGAGCAGTTCTTC.

The chain couples TRBV4-1 to TRBJ1-4; D call uncertain. The CDR3 length is 15 residues. V lost 8 bases, J lost 4 bases, and 17 bases lay in between. The germline V gene has CDR1 MGHRA and CDR2 YSYEKL. The CDR3 loop is CASRGTVRDNEKLFF. The CDR3 region has the DNA TGCGCCAGCCGTGGAACGGTCCGGGATAATGAAAAACTGTTTTTT.

The chain is built from TRBV15 and TRBJ2-3; possibly TRBD1 for D (6 bases). Germline CDR1 is LNHNV and CDR2 is YYDKDF (reference sequence). Trimming pared 0 bases from V and 0 bases from J, leaving 10 bases between. This CDR3 comprises 16 residues. In DNA, the CDR3 is TGTGCCACCAGCAGAGACCAGACAGGTAGCACAGATACGCAGTATTTT. Its protein is CATSRDQTGSTDTQYF.

The chain links TRBV29-1 to TRBJ2-6; maybe TRBD1 (5 bases). V lost 8 bases, J lost 1 base, and 9 bases lay in between. CDR1 is SQVTM and CDR2 is ANQGSEA in the germline V gene. The CDR3 is 13 amino acids. CDR3 nucleotides: TGCAGCTCCAGGGAATCTGGGGCCAACGTCCTGACTTTC. Its translation is CSSRESGANVLTF.

The chain is built from TRBV5-1 and TRBJ1-1; unclear D gene. This CDR3 comprises 15 residues. The germline V gene has CDR1 SGHRS and CDR2 YFSETQ. Trimming took 1 base from V and 0 from J, leaving 10 bases between them. CDR3 coding DNA: TGCGCCAGCAGCTTGATTGGCTCTTTGAACACTGAAGCTTTCTTT. It encodes CASSLIGSLNTEAFF.

The chain links TRBV28 to TRBJ1-5; D perhaps matches TRBD1 (5 bases). Germline V gene sequence: CDR1 MDHEN, CDR2 SYDVKM. This CDR3 is 13 amino acids long. Trimming stripped 11 bases from V and 1 base from J, with 12 bases between. The CDR3 spells CAGADTSNQPQHF. The CDR3 coding sequence is TGTGCCGGGGCCGATACAAGCAATCAGCCCCAGCATTTT.

This sequence joins TRBV11-3 and TRBJ1-2; a weak D match, TRBD1 (6 bases). There are 14 residues in the CDR3. Germline V gene lookup returns CDR1 SGHNT and CDR2 YENEEA. V lost 4 bases to trimming and J lost 8 bases, with 17 bases between them. Here the CDR3 DNA reads TGTGCCAGCAGCTCGAGAACGGGGACAAAGGGCTACACCTTC. Its protein is CASSSRTGTKGYTF. Full variable domain (rest looked up from reference TRBV11-3 and TRBJ1-2): EAGVVQSPRYKIIEKKQPVAFWCNPISGHNTLYWYLQNLGQGPELLIRYENEEAVDDSQLPKDRFSAERLKGVDSTLKIQPAELGDSAVYLCASSSRTGTKGYTFGSGTRLTVV.

The chain couples TRBV29-1 to TRBJ1-1; perhaps TRBD1 as D (6 bases). The CDR3 has 12 amino acids. With 7 bases removed from V and 6 bases from J, the gap between germline ends came to 15 bases. Germline values: CDR1 SQVTM, CDR2 ANQGSEA. CDR3 amino acids: CSGRTGFAEAFF. CDR3 coding DNA: TGCAGCGGACGAACAGGGTTCGCTGAAGCTTTCTTT.

The chain carries TRBV5-1 and TRBJ1-3, with D possibly being TRBD1 (6 bases). Trimming cost V 0 bases and J 3 bases, with 13 bases left between them. This CDR3 has 16 amino acids. The germline V gene encodes CDR1 SGHRS and CDR2 YFSETQ. Here the CDR3 reads CASSLEAVDSGNTIYF. The CDR3 bases are TGCGCCAGCAGCTTGGAGGCAGTGGACAGTGGAAACACCATATATTTT.

This chain links TRBV9 with TRBJ1-4; D ambiguous. CDR3 length equals 15 residues. V shed 4 bases and J shed 6 bases, with 16 bases lying between them. From germline, CDR1 is SGDLS and CDR2 YYNGEE. CDR3 DNA: TGTGCCAGCAGCACCAGAGGGTCATCGGATGAAAAACTGTTTTTT. Its translation is CASSTRGSSDEKLFF.

The V gene is TRBV19, the J gene TRBJ2-3; 9 nucleotides line up with TRBD2. Germline CDR1 is LNHDA and CDR2 is SQIVND (reference sequence). The junction had 0 bases not matched to a gene; V was cut back by 4 bases and J by 4 bases. This CDR3 comprises 13 residues. In DNA, the CDR3 is TGTGCCAGTAGTAGCGGGAGGGCAGATACGCAGTATTTT. This codes for CASSSGRADTQYF.

The V call is TRBV28, the J call TRBJ1-5; D possibly corresponds to TRBD1 (5 bases). Germline CDR1 reads MDHEN; CDR2 reads SYDVKM. This CDR3 has 14 amino acids. Trimming took off 5 bases at V and 7 bases at J, with 15 bases between the two ends. The CDR3 is CASSPGQGQQPQHF. In DNA form, the CDR3 reads TGTGCCAGCAGTCCCGGACAAGGTCAACAGCCCCAGCATTTT.

This clone appeared a single time. The V call is TRBV4-2, the J call TRBJ2-3, with 8 bases lining up with TRBD2. V dropped 4 bases and J dropped 2; count of bases not matched to a gene: 8. Germline-derived CDR1 and CDR2 are LGHNA and YNFKEQ. CDR3 size: 16 residues. The CDR3 DNA reads TGTGCCAGCAGCCGGCTACTAGCGGACTTCACAGATACGCAGTATTTT. It specifies CASSRLLADFTDTQYF.

The chain is built from TRBV29-1 and TRBJ1-2, with TRBD1 matching over 8 bases. CDR1 and CDR2 from the germline V gene are SQVTM and ANQGSEA. This CDR3 is built from 13 residues. V shed 4 bases, J shed 3 bases, and the junction held 4 bases outside the gene matches. The CDR3 DNA sequence: TGCAGCGTTGGGACAGGGTTATACTATGGCTACACCTTC. It encodes CSVGTGLYYGYTF. Supplemented by reference TRBV29-1 and TRBJ1-2, the full variable domain reads SAVISQKPSRDICQRGTSLTIQCQVDSQVTMMFWYRQQPGQSLTLIATANQGSEATYESGFVIDKFPISRPNLTFSTLTVSNMSPEDSSIYLCSVGTGLYYGYTFGSGTRLTVV.

In regard to this clone: Its ends do not fully match the called genes, so a read error is possible. The rearrangement uses TRBV7-7 and TRBJ2-7, with D possibly matching TRBD1 (6 bases). The CDR3 extends over 15 amino acids. Germline CDR1 is SSHAT and CDR2 is FNYEAQ (reference sequence). In DNA, the CDR3 is TGTGCTAGCAGCCCCTCCCCTGGCAGGGGCTACGAGCAGTACTTC. Amino acids: CASSPSPGRGYEQYF.